This record covers a single T cell receptor (beta chain). Its antigen is as yet unknown. These data are taken from a study of OX40 agonist ivuxolimab in advanced cancers. Overall study context: Cohort: about 80% men, mean age around 60, aged about 20 to 79. The study's findings and limits: Antigen specificity of clonally expanded peripheral T cells was not established.

Produced via immunoSEQ multiplex PCR; TCRdb's table is partial and in-frame only. The top ten hold over 15% of the sample, which has approximately 40,000 clones, roughly 87% seen once. CDR1 is MNHNS and CDR2 is SASEGT in the germline V gene. The CDR3 length is 13 residues. V lost 8 bases and J lost 5, with 16 bases in between. The chain combines TRBV6-1 with TRBJ2-7, with D uncertain. The starting material was CD4+ or CD8+ T cells sorted from blood, obtained in a trial of the OX40 agonist ivuxolimab. The sequence was collected from an adult with an advanced solid tumor such as melanoma, head and neck, liver or kidney cancer. The CDR3 loop reads CASSTGRIHEQYF. In nucleotides, the CDR3 is TGTGCCAGCTCAACCGGGCGCATTCACGAGCAGTACTTC.